This entry lists 14 T cell receptor beta chains sequenced from one sample in a study of spatial heterogeneity in lung cancer. Time point indicated: sample taken at primary tumor resection. These receptors lack a known antigen. TCRdb itself ran the 5' RACE reads through MiXCR, one entry per CDR3 protein. The data hold around 9,800 distinct CDR3 sequences, with about 8% observed a single time. Study results and caveats: Tumor mutation counts were tracked by expanded intratumoral alpha and beta TCR counts.

The sample in question was lung tumor tissue, obtained at surgery. Receptor source: a female donor with early-stage non-small cell lung cancer.

Ten or more counts support this clonotype. This beta chain is a stray sequence in a library constructed for alpha chains; its clone size is not meaningful. The chain carries TRBV12-3 or TRBV12-4 and TRBJ1-2; D call uncertain. V was cut by 5 bases and J by 4 bases, with 11 bases left in between. The CDR3 runs to 13 residues. CDR3 coding DNA: TGTGCCAGCAGTCCCGTCCGGGTCTATGGCTACACCTTC. Amino acids: CASSPVRVYGYTF.

This clonotype was recorded many times. Because this beta chain is a stray read in a library intended to capture alpha chains, its abundance should not be given much weight. J is TRBJ1-5 and V is TRBV5-6, with 9 bases aligning to TRBD1. This CDR3 has 14 amino acids. Germline CDR1 and CDR2: SGHDT and YYEEEE. The V segment lost 3 bases and the J segment 7 bases; nucleotides outside the gene matches: 5. In nucleotides, the CDR3 is TGTGCCAGCAGCTCGGACAGGGGTGGCCAGCCCCAGCATTTT. Amino acid sequence: CASSSDRGGQPQHF.

This clonotype is labeled as medium-sized. Little can be read into the size of this beta chain, an off-target read in a library designed for alpha chains. This chain links TRBV29-1 with TRBJ2-2; tentatively, D is TRBD1 (6 bases). The CDR3 has 15 amino acids. V lost 3 bases and J 1 base, leaving 12 bases between the germline ends. Germline CDR1 SQVTM, CDR2 ANQGSEA. The CDR3 region is CSVDRQGQNTGELFF. DNA for the CDR3: TGCAGCGTTGATCGGCAGGGACAGAACACCGGGGAGCTGTTTTTT.

Regarding this clonotype: Found in a library prepared for alpha chains, this beta chain is an off-target read, and its abundance has little meaning. V is TRBV9 and J is TRBJ2-7; weak D call: TRBD1 (6 bases). This CDR3 has 15 amino acids. Trimming took 2 bases from V and 2 from J, leaving 14 bases between them. Germline CDR1 is SGDLS and CDR2 is YYNGEE. The CDR3 loop is CASSVGQGSPYEQYF. As DNA, the CDR3 is TGTGCCAGCAGCGTCGGTCAGGGGAGTCCCTACGAGCAGTACTTC.

This clonotype was observed at least ten times. Because the library targeted alpha chains, this beta chain is an off-target read whose size means little. V usage is TRBV20-1 and J usage is TRBJ2-4; TRBD1 is a possible D gene (5 bases). The CDR3 runs to 12 residues. Germline CDR1 is DFQATT and CDR2 is SNEGSKA (reference sequence). Trimming stripped 3 bases from V and 7 bases from J, with 10 bases between. The CDR3, as DNA: TGCAGTGCTAGTTCTGCAGGGAACATTCAGTACTTC. Its translation: CSASSAGNIQYF.

This clonotype was seen only a few times. Because this beta chain is a stray read in a library intended to capture alpha chains, its abundance should not be given much weight. The chain is built from TRBV7-2 and TRBJ2-1; 12 bases match TRBD2. Losses at the gene ends were 4 bases for V and 9 bases for J; bases not matched to a gene: 7. CDR1 and CDR2 (germline): SGHTA, FQGNSA. This CDR3 has 15 amino acids. The CDR3, as DNA: TGTGCCAGCAGCTCTTCTAGCGGGGGGGCCATTGAGCAGTTCTTC. Its translation is CASSSSSGGAIEQFF.

This clonotype showed up many times. With the library built for alpha chains, this beta chain is off target and its frequency is not meaningful. This CDR3 is CASSFDLTGELFF. Here the CDR3 DNA reads TGTGCCAGCAGTTTTGACCTCACCGGGGAGCTGTTTTTT. The V call is TRBV27, the J call TRBJ2-2; D call uncertain. The CDR3 runs to 13 residues. V lost 3 bases and J lost 4, with 6 bases in between. Germline CDR1 MNHEY, CDR2 SMNVEV (reference sequence).

This clonotype appeared many times. This beta chain appears as a stray read in a library generated for alpha chains; its size is not informative. This chain connects TRBV30 to TRBJ1-1; a possible D gene is TRBD1 (5 bases). The CDR3 spans 14 residues. V was trimmed by 6 bases and J by 0 bases, leaving 14 bases between them. Germline CDR1 GTSNPN, CDR2 SVGIG (reference sequence). In nucleotides, the CDR3 is TGTGCCTGCTATAGGGGACCTATGAACACTGAAGCTTTCTTT. Translation gives CACYRGPMNTEAFF. Looking up the rest from reference TRBV30 and TRBJ1-1 gives the full variable domain: SQTIHQWPATLVQPVGSPLSLECTVEGTSNPNLYWYRQAAGRGLQLLFYSVGIGQISSEVPQNLSASRPQDRQFILSSKKLLLSDSGFYLCACYRGPMNTEAFFGQGTRLTVV.

This clonotype was seen at least ten times. This beta chain turned up in a library designed for alpha chains; as an off-target read, its abundance says little. The chain combines TRBV5-1 with TRBJ2-4; 9 bases map to TRBD1. The germline CDR1 and CDR2 sequences are SGHRS and YFSETQ. This CDR3 has 17 residues. V lost 0 bases to trimming and J lost 6 bases; unmatched junction nucleotides: 10. CDR3 DNA sequence: TGCGCCAGCAGCTTGGAGAGGACAGGGGCCACCGGAAACATTCAGTACTTC. Its translation is CASSLERTGATGNIQYF. Using reference TRBV5-1 and TRBJ2-4 for the parts outside the CDR3, the full variable domain is KAGVTQTPRYLIKTRGQQVTLSCSPISGHRSVSWYQQTPGQGLQFLFEYFSETQRNKGNFPGRFSGRQFSNSRSEMNVSTLELGDSALYLCASSLERTGATGNIQYFGAGTRLSVL.

This clonotype was seen ten or more times. In a library made to pick up alpha chains, this beta chain is a stray read with a size that means little. The gene calls are TRBV5-1 and TRBJ1-2, with D possibly being TRBD1 (6 bases). CDR1 is SGHRS and CDR2 is YFSETQ in the germline V gene. The CDR3 spans 15 residues. Trimming took off 1 base at V and 4 bases at J, with 14 bases between the two ends. CDR3 in DNA: TGCGCCAGCAGCTTGACCCTAGACAGGACCTATGGCTACACCTTC. This gives the protein CASSLTLDRTYGYTF.

This clonotype was detected many times. In a library made to pick up alpha chains, this beta chain is a stray read with a size that means little. The chain links TRBV20-1 to TRBJ2-5, with 8 bases identical to TRBD2. The CDR3 runs to 17 residues. In germline, CDR1 is DFQATT, CDR2 SNEGSKA (reference sequence). The junction had 12 bases not matched to a gene; V was cut back by 0 bases and J by 3 bases. The DNA of the CDR3 is TGCAGTGCTAGAGATAAGGTTTCCGGGGGGGCTAAAGAGACCCAGTACTTC. Its translation: CSARDKVSGGAKETQYF.

Concerning this clonotype itself: This beta chain turned up in a library designed for alpha chains; as an off-target read, its abundance says little. The rearrangement links TRBV7-6 to TRBJ2-7; D is possibly TRBD2 (6 bases). The V end lost 1 base, the J end lost 7 bases, and 8 bases lay between the germline ends. The CDR3 is 12 residues long. Germline CDR1 reads SGHVS; CDR2 reads FNYEAQ. The CDR3 protein is CASSLGREEQYF. CDR3 nucleotide sequence: TGTGCCAGCAGCTTAGGGCGGGAAGAGCAGTACTTC.

By share, this clonotype counts as medium-sized. This beta chain is an off-target read within a library intended for alpha chains, so its frequency means little. The V gene is TRBV29-1, the J gene TRBJ1-1; maybe TRBD1 (6 bases). V was pared by 7 bases and J by 5 bases, with 14 bases between. Germline V gene lookup returns CDR1 SQVTM and CDR2 ANQGSEA. The CDR3 has 12 residues. CDR3 sequence (DNA): TGCAGCGGAACAGGGTGGGAGACTGAAGCTTTCTTT. This gives the protein CSGTGWETEAFF.

This clonotype has a count of ten or more. This beta chain slipped into a library made for alpha chains as a stray read, so its size is not meaningful. V is TRBV29-1 and J is TRBJ2-7, with D perhaps TRBD1 (6 bases). Germline CDR1 SQVTM, CDR2 ANQGSEA. V shed 3 bases and J shed 7 bases, with 10 bases lying between them. The CDR3 has 11 residues. CDR3 loop: CSVELGAEQYF. Here the CDR3 DNA reads TGCAGCGTTGAGTTGGGGGCAGAGCAGTACTTC.